The rows below give T cell receptor beta chains drawn from one sample of a study of cytomegalovirus exposure and HLA in healthy donors. Method: immunoSEQ multiplex PCR; TCRdb's copy keeps in-frame clones and lacks some. The sample gives some 270,000 clones, roughly 85% of which show up once; 1% is in the top ten. Input material: PBMCs. Receptor source: a woman aged 18-29 years in good health and CMV-seronegative. Each CDR3 is given with its conserved first and last residue. A D gene is named only where the DNA matches it firmly. Not all rows give a size; the values are once, few, many and, for expanded clones, a class.

TRBD1,TRBJ2-4,16,TRBV19,NA,TGTGCCAGTAGTATAGAACCCGACAGGGAAGGGGGCATTCAGTACTTC,CASSIEPDREGGIQYF
TRBD1,TRBJ1-5,17,TRBV5-6,NA,TGTGCCAGCAGCATCGACAGGGGGACGCATAGCAATCAGCCCCAGCATTTT,CASSIDRGTHSNQPQHF
TRBD1,TRBJ1-6,18,TRBV4-3,NA,TGCGCCAGCAGCCAAAGGGACCACAGGGGGCTGGGGGGATCACCCCTCCACTTT,CASSQRDHRGLGGSPLHF
NA,TRBJ1-5,14,TRBV18,few,TGTGCCAGCTCACCAGAGAATAGCAATCAGCCCCAGCATTTT,CASSPENSNQPQHF
TRBD1,TRBJ2-7,14,TRBV5-8,NA,TGTGCCAGCAGCCCGGGACAGTATTTGCTCGAGCAGTACTTC,CASSPGQYLLEQYF
NA,TRBJ2-2,14,TRBV30,NA,TGTGCCTGGAGTGTGGGGGGATTGAGCGGGGAGCTGTTTTTT,CAWSVGGLSGELFF
NA,TRBJ1-2,17,TRBV11-2,NA,TGTGCCAGCAGCTTACCCCCCCGTTTGGGGCGACAGGATGGCTACACCTTC,CASSLPPRLGRQDGYTF
TRBD1,TRBJ2-7,14,TRBV18,once,TGTGCCAGCTCAGTGGGACAGGGGTCCTACGAGCAGTACTTC,CASSVGQGSYEQYF
NA,TRBJ2-7,15,TRBV10-2,NA,TGCGCCAGCAAAGGCAGCGCACGGAGCTCCTACGAGCAGTACTTC,CASKGSARSSYEQYF
NA,TRBJ1-1,14,TRBV7-3,NA,TGTGCCAGCAGCTTAAACAGAGTGAACACTGAAGCTTTCTTT,CASSLNRVNTEAFF
NA,TRBJ2-7,13,TRBV7-8,NA,TGTGCCAGCAGTCACCCCACGGGCTACGAGCAGTACTTC,CASSHPTGYEQYF
TRBD1,TRBJ2-5,15,TRBV5-6,NA,TGTGCCAGCAGCTTGCGGACAGGGACCCAAGAGACCCAGTACTTC,CASSLRTGTQETQYF
NA,TRBJ2-1,14,TRBV27,NA,TGTGCCAGCAGTTTATTGGGCGGGGTAAATGAGCAGTTCTTC,CASSLLGGVNEQFF
TRBD1,TRBJ2-7,17,TRBV4-3,NA,TGCGCCAGCAGCCAAGATCTAAGGGGGACAGGGCCCAACGAGCAGTACTTC,CASSQDLRGTGPNEQYF
TRBD1,TRBJ1-5,13,TRBV10-3,NA,TGTGCCATCGGAACGACAGGGAGGCAGCCCCAGCATTTT,CAIGTTGRQPQHF
TRBD1,TRBJ1-2,15,TRBV27,NA,TGTGCCAGCAGTTCCCTAGGACAGGGGGCGGCTGGCTACACCTTC,CASSSLGQGAAGYTF
TRBD1,TRBJ1-5,16,TRBV19,NA,TGTGCCAGTAGTATATCGAGACAGGGTCTAAATCAGCCCCAGCATTTT,CASSISRQGLNQPQHF
TRBD1,TRBJ2-1,15,TRBV11-2,NA,TGTGCCAGCAGCCCGGGACAGAGCTCCTACAATGAGCAGTTCTTC,CASSPGQSSYNEQFF
NA,TRBJ1-2,16,TRBV9,NA,TGTGCCAGCAGCACCTCTTTTCGGGGTCTTAGCCATGGCTACACCTTC,CASSTSFRGLSHGYTF
TRBD1,TRBJ2-5,15,TRBV10-1,NA,TGCGCCAGCAGTGAGTCTTACAGGGGTCAAGAGACCCAGTACTTC,CASSESYRGQETQYF
NA,TRBJ1-2,15,TRBV21-1,NA,TGTGCCAGCAGCAAACAGGGTGGCTATGGCTATGGCTACACCTTC,CASSKQGGYGYGYTF
NA,TRBJ2-1,15,TRBV5-1,NA,TGCGCCAGCAGCGGCCAGGGCGGGGGCTTCAATGAGCAGTTCTTC,CASSGQGGGFNEQFF
NA,TRBJ1-2,15,TRBV11-2,NA,TGTGCCAGCAGCTTAGTTGGAGGTCGAGACTATGGCTACACCTTC,CASSLVGGRDYGYTF
NA,TRBJ1-1,15,TRBV4-1,NA,TGCGCCAGCAGCCGACTGGAATTACTCCGACCTGAAGCTTTCTTT,CASSRLELLRPEAFF
NA,TRBJ1-2,13,TRBV6-5,NA,TGTGCCAGCAGGCCGGGTCCCCGCGGGGGCTACACCTTC,CASRPGPRGGYTF
TRBD1,TRBJ2-3,17,TRBV7-8,NA,TGTGCCAGCAGCTTCCCGCCCGGGACAGGGAGCACAGATACGCAGTATTTT,CASSFPPGTGSTDTQYF
TRBD1,TRBJ1-5,17,TRBV19,NA,TGTGCCAGTACCATTATAGGGTCGACAGGGCCTCATCAGCCCCAGCATTTT,CASTIIGSTGPHQPQHF
TRBD2,TRBJ2-2,18,TRBV7-6,NA,TGTGCCAGCAGTCGGGCTGGACTAGCGGGAGTGGGGGCCGGGGAGCTGTTTTTT,CASSRAGLAGVGAGELFF
TRBD2,TRBJ2-3,15,TRBV4-1,NA,TGCGCCAGCAGCCAAGAGTCTAGCGGGGGGGGTACGCAGTATTTT,CASSQESSGGGTQYF
NA,TRBJ2-7,13,TRBV10-3,NA,TGTGCCATCGGGGCCCCAACCCAATACGAGCAGTACTTC,CAIGAPTQYEQYF
TRBD1,TRBJ1-1,15,TRBV29-1,few,TGCAGCGTTACAGGGACAGGGGGCGCTGGCACTGAAGCTTTCTTT,CSVTGTGGAGTEAFF
TRBD1,TRBJ1-2,15,TRBV4-1,NA,TGCGCCAGCAGCCAACCTAACCAGGGGGTCTATGGCTACACCTTC,CASSQPNQGVYGYTF
TRBD1,TRBJ1-4,16,TRBV18,NA,TGTGCCAGCTCACCACCGAGACAGGGGGGAGATGAAAAACTGTTTTTT,CASSPPRQGGDEKLFF
TRBD1,TRBJ2-5,16,TRBV18,NA,TGTGCCAGCTCACCGCCGCTACAGGGGGCTGAGGAGACCCAGTACTTC,CASSPPLQGAEETQYF
NA,TRBJ1-3,13,TRBV4-3,few,TGCGCCAGCAGCCAAGAGAGAAGAAACACCATATATTTT,CASSQERRNTIYF
NA,TRBJ1-3,15,TRBV27,NA,TGTGCCAGCAGTTCCCTTCCTAGGGGTGGAAACACCATATATTTT,CASSSLPRGGNTIYF
NA,TRBJ2-7,12,TRBV7-9,NA,TGTGCCAGCAGCTTACGAGGGGGCGAGCAGTACTTC,CASSLRGGEQYF
TRBD2,TRBJ2-2,16,TRBV6-4,NA,TGTGCCAGCAGTGAAAGCGGGAGGTATAACACCGGGGAGCTGTTTTTT,CASSESGRYNTGELFF
NA,TRBJ1-5,14,TRBV27,once,TGTGCCAGCAGTTATACAGGGCAGGGTCAGCCCCAGCATTTT,CASSYTGQGQPQHF